The sequence of this T cell receptor beta chain was determined in a study of early stage breast cancer tumors. The wider study: Twelve of the 16 invasive tumors were ER+, PR+ and HER2-. Study observations and caveats: Compared with adjacent normal breast tissue, tumors showed roughly 2.5-fold greater T cell density and higher clonality. Chain pairing and CD4, CD8 or FOXP3 expression were not captured.

This clone came up a few times. Its antigen is as yet unknown. Here immunoSEQ multiplex PCR was the method, and the copy in TCRdb shows in-frame clones only, minus some. The sample yields about 72,000 clones, approximately 80% seen once. This sequence was found in a person between 60 and 70 years old with breast cancer. Sequenced input: blood.

CDR3 loop: CASSRGESYGYTF. CDR3 in DNA: TGTGCCAGCTCCCGCGGCGAGTCTTATGGCTACACCTTC. V and J are TRBV6-5 and TRBJ1-2; D is uncertain. The CDR3 sequence is 13 residues long. V was cut by 8 bases and J by 5 bases, with 15 bases left in between. Germline CDR1 is MNHEY and CDR2 is SVGAGI.